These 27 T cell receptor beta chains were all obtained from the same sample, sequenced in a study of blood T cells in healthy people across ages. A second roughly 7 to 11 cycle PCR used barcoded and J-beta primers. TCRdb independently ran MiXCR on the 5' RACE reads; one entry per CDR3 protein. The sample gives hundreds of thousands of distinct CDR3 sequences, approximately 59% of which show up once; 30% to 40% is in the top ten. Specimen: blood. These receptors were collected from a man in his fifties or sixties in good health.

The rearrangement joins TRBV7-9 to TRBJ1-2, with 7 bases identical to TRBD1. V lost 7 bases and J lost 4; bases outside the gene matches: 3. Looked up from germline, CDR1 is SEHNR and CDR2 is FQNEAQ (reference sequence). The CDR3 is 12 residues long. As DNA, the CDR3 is TGTGCCAGCACCCGGGACAGCTATGGCTACACCTTC. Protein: CASTRDSYGYTF.

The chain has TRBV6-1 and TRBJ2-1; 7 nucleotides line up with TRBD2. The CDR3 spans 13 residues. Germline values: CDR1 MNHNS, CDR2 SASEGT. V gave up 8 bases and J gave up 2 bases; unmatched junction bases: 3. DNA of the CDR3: TGTGCCAGCGGGGGGGTGGCCTACAATGAGCAGTTCTTC. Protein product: CASGGVAYNEQFF.

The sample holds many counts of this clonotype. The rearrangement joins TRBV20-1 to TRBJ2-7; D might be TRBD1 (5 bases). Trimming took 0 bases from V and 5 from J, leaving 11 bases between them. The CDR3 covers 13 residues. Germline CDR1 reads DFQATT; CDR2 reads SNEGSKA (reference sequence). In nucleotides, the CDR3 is TGCAGTGCTAGAGACAGGGTGCCCCACGAGCAGTACTTC. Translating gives CSARDRVPHEQYF.

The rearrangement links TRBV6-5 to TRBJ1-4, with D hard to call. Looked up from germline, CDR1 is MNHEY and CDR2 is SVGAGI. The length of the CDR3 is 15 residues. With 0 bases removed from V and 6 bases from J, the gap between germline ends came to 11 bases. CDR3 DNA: TGTGCCAGCAGTTACTCGAGCCAGTTAGATGAAAAACTGTTTTTT. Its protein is CASSYSSQLDEKLFF.

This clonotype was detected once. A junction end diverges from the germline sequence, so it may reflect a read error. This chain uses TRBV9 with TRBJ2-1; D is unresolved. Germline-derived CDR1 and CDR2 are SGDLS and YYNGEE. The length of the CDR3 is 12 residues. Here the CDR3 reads CASSGVGNGQFF. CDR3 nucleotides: TGTGCCAGCAGCGGGGTAGGCAATGGGCAGTTCTTC.

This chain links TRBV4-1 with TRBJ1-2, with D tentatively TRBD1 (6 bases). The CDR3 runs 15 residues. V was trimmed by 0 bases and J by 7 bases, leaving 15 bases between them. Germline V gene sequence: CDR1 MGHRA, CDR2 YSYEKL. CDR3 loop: CASSQEGGVGGGYTF. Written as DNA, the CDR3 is TGCGCCAGCAGCCAAGAAGGGGGGGTTGGGGGTGGCTACACCTTC.

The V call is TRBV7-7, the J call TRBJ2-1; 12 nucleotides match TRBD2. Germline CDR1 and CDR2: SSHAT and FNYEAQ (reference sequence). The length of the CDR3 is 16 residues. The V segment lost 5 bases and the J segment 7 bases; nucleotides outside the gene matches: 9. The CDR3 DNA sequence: TGTGCCAGCAGCCCCCAACTAGCGGGGGGCATTAATGAGCAGTTCTTC. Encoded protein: CASSPQLAGGINEQFF.

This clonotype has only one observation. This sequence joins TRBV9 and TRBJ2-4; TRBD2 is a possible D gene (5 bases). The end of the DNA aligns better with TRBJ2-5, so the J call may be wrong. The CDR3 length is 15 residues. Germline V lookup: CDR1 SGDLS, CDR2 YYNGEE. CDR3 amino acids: CASSGGLGRQETQYF. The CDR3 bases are TGTGCCAGCAGCGGAGGCTTAGGGAGACAAGAGACCCAGTACTTC.

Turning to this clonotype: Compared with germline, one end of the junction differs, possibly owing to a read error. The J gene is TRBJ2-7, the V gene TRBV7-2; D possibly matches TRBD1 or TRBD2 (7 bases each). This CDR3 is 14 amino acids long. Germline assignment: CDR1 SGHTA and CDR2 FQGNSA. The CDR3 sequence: CASSPQGGPYKQYF. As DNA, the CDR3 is TGTGCCAGCAGCCCTCAGGGGGGGCCCTACAAGCAGTACTTC.

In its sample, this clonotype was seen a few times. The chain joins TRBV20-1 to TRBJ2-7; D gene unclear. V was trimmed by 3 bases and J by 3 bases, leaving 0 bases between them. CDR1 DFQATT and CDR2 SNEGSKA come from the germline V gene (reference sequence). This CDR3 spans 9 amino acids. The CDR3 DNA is TGCAGTGCTAGCTACGAGCAGTACTTC. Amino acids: CSASYEQYF.

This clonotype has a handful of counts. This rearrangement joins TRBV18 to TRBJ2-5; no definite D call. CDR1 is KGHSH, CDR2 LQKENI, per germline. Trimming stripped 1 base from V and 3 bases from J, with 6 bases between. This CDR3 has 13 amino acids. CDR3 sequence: CASSPQEEETQYF. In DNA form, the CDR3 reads TGTGCCAGCTCACCACAGGAAGAAGAGACCCAGTACTTC. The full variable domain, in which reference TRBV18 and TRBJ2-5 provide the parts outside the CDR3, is NAGVMQNPRHLVRRRGQEARLRCSPMKGHSHVYWYRQLPEEGLKFMVYLQKENIIDESGMPKERFSAEFPKEGPSILRIQQVVRGDSAAYFCASSPQEEETQYFGPGTRLLVL.

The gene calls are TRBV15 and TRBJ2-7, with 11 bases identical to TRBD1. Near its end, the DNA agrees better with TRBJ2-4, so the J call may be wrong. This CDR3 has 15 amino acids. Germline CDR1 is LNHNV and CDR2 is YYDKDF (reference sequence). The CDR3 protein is CATSNGQGAVNIQYF. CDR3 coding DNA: TGTGCCACCAGCAACGGACAGGGGGCGGTAAACATTCAGTACTTC.

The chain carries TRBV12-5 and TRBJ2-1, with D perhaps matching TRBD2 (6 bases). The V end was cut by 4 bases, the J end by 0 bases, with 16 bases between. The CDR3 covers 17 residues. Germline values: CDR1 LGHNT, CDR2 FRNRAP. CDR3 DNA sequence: TGTGCTAGTGGTTCCGTCATGGGGGGAAGCTCCTACAATGAGCAGTTCTTC. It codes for CASGSVMGGSSYNEQFF.

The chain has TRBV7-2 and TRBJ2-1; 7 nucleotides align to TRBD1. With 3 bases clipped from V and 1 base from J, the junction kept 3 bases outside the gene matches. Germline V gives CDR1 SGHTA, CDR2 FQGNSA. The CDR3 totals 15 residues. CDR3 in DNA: TGTGCCAGCAGCTTGGACAGGCAATCCTACAATGAGCAGTTCTTC. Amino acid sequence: CASSLDRQSYNEQFF.

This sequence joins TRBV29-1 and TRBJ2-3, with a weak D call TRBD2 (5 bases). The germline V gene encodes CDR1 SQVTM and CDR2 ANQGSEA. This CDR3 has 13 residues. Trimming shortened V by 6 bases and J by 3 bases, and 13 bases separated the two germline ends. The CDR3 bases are TGCAGCGTCCCCGGGGTGGAGACAGATACGCAGTATTTT. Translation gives CSVPGVETDTQYF.

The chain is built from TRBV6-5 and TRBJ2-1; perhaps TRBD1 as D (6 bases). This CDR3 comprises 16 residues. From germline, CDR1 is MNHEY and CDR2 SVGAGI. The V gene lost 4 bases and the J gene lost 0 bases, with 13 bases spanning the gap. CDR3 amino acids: CASSSSGESSYNEQFF. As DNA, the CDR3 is TGTGCCAGCAGTTCTTCAGGGGAGAGCTCCTACAATGAGCAGTTCTTC.

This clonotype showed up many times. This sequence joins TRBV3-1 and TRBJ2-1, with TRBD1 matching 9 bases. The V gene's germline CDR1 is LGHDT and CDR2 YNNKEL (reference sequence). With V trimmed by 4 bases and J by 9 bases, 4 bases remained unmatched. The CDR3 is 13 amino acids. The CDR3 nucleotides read TGTGCCAGCAGCCGACAGGGGGTTAGTGAGCAGTTCTTC. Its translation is CASSRQGVSEQFF.

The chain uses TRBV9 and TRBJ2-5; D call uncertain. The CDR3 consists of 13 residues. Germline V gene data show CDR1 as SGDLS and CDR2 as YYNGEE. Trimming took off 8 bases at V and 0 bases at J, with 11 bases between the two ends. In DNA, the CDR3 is TGTGCCAGTTCCGTGGGAAACCAAGAGACCCAGTACTTC. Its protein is CASSVGNQETQYF.

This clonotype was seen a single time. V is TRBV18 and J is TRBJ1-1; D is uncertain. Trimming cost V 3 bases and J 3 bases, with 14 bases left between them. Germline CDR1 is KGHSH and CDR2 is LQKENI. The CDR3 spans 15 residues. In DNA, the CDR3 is TGTGCCAGCTCACCCCGGGTAGGGCGGGACACTGAAGCTTTCTTT. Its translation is CASSPRVGRDTEAFF.

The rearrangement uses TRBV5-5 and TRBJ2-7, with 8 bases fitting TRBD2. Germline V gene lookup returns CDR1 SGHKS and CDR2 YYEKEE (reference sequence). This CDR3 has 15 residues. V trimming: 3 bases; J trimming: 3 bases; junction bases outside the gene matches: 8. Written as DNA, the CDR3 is TGTGCCAGCAGCTCTGCGGGGGGCAAAGGCTACGAGCAGTACTTC. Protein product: CASSSAGGKGYEQYF.

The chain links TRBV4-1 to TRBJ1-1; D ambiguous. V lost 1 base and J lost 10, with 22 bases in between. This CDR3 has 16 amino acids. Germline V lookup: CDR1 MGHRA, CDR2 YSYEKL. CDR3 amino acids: CASSQVPIPGGKRAFF. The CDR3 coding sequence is TGCGCCAGCAGCCAAGTTCCTATCCCAGGCGGGAAGAGAGCTTTCTTT.

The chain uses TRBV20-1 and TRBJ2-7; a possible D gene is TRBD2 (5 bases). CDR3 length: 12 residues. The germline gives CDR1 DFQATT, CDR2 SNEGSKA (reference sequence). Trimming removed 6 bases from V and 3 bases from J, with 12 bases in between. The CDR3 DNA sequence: TGCAGTGCCGCCGAGGGTCTCTACGAGCAGTACTTC. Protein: CSAAEGLYEQYF.

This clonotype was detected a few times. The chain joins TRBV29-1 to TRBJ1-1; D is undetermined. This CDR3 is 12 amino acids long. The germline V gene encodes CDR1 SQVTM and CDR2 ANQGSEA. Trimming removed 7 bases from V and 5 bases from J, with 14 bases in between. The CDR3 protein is CSGTDGETEAFF. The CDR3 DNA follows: TGCAGCGGGACGGATGGGGAGACTGAAGCTTTCTTT.

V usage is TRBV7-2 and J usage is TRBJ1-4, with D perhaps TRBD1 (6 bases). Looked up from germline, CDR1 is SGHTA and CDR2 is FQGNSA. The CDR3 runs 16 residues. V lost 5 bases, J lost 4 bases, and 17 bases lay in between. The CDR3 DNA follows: TGTGCCAGCAGCAGCTTTGGCCAGGGGTTTAATGAAAAACTGTTTTTT. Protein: CASSSFGQGFNEKLFF.

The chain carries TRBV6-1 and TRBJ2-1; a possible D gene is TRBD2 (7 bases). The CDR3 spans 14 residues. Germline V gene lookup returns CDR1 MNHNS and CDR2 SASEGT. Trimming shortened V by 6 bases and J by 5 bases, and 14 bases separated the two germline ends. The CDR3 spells CASREGGVNNEQFF. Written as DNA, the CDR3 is TGTGCCAGCAGGGAGGGGGGGGTTAACAATGAGCAGTTCTTC.

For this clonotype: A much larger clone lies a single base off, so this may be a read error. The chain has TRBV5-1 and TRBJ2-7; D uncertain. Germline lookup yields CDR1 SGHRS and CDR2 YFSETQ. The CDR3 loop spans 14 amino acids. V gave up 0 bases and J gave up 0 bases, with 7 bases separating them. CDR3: CASSLDASSYEQYF. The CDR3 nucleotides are TGCGCCAGCAGCTTGGACGCGAGCTCCTACGAGCAGTACTTC.

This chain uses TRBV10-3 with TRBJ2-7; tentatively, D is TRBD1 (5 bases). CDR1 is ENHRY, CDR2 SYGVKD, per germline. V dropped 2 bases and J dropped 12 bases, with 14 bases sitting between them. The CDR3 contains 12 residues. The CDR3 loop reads CAISEPEAGRYF. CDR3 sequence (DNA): TGTGCCATCAGTGAGCCGGAAGCAGGGCGGTACTTC.